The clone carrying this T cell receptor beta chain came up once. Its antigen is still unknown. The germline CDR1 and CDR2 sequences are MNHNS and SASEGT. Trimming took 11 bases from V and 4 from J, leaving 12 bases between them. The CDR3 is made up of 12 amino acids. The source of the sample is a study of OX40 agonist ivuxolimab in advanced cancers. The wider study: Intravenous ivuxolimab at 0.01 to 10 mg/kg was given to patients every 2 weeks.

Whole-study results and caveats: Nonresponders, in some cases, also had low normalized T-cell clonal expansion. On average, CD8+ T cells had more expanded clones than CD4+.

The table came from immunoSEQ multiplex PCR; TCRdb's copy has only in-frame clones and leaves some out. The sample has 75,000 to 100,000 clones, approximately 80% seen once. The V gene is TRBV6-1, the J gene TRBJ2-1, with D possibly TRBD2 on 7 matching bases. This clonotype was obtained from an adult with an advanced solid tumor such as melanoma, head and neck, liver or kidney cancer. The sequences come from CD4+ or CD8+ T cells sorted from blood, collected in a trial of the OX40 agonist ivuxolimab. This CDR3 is CACKGGYNEQFF. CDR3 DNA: TGTGCCTGTAAGGGGGGGTACAATGAGCAGTTCTTC.